The rows below give T cell receptor beta chains drawn from one sample of a study of T cells in localized non-small cell lung cancer. Produced via immunoSEQ multiplex PCR; TCRdb's table is partial and in-frame only. The sample carries 30,000 to 40,000 clones, roughly 90% recorded once. The sample was peripheral blood, taken before any cancer treatment. These receptors originate from a man aged 40 to 75 with stage I lung adenocarcinoma. Each CDR3 is given with its conserved first and last residue. A D gene is named only where the DNA matches it firmly. Part of the rows lack a size; the others show once, few, many or a class for expanded clones.

v_call: TRBV5-1; j_call: TRBJ2-1; clone_size: .; d_call: .; cdr3_nt: TGCGCCAGCAGCTCAGACGGGAACCCATACAATGAGCAGTTCTTC; cdr3_aa: CASSSDGNPYNEQFF
v_call: TRBV19; j_call: TRBJ2-1; clone_size: .; d_call: .; cdr3_nt: TGTGCCAGTAGTATATACCGGGGCCAGGGGAGAAATGAGCAGTTCTTC; cdr3_aa: CASSIYRGQGRNEQFF
v_call: TRBV5-1; j_call: TRBJ1-2; clone_size: .; d_call: .; cdr3_nt: TGCGCCAGCAGCTTAAAGGGGGTTGGCTACACCTTC; cdr3_aa: CASSLKGVGYTF
v_call: TRBV11-2; j_call: TRBJ1-1; clone_size: .; d_call: .; cdr3_nt: TGTGCCAGCAGCTTAGATGCCCGCACACAGGCCCCCGAAGCTTTCTTT; cdr3_aa: CASSLDARTQAPEAFF
v_call: TRBV5-1; j_call: TRBJ1-3; clone_size: .; d_call: TRBD1; cdr3_nt: TGCGCCAGCAGCGAGGCTGACAGGGCAAACACCATATATTTT; cdr3_aa: CASSEADRANTIYF
v_call: TRBV6-1; j_call: TRBJ2-3; clone_size: .; d_call: .; cdr3_nt: TGTGCCAGCAGTGAAGTCTCTACGCAGTATTTT; cdr3_aa: CASSEVSTQYF
v_call: TRBV6-1; j_call: TRBJ1-5; clone_size: .; d_call: .; cdr3_nt: TGTGCCAGCAGTGCAAGTGGTCAGAACAATCAGCCCCAGCATTTT; cdr3_aa: CASSASGQNNQPQHF
v_call: TRBV6-5; j_call: TRBJ1-5; clone_size: .; d_call: .; cdr3_nt: TGTGCCAGCAGTCCAGGGGTCTCCCAGCCCCAGCATTTT; cdr3_aa: CASSPGVSQPQHF
v_call: TRBV30; j_call: TRBJ2-1; clone_size: .; d_call: .; cdr3_nt: TGTGCCTGGAGTGAAGGTCTTCTAGCGTTCCACAATGAGCAGTTCTTC; cdr3_aa: CAWSEGLLAFHNEQFF
v_call: TRBV2; j_call: TRBJ1-4; clone_size: .; d_call: TRBD1; cdr3_nt: TGTGCCAGCAGCCGGGGACAGTCCCTTAATGAAAAACTGTTTTTT; cdr3_aa: CASSRGQSLNEKLFF
v_call: TRBV10-3; j_call: TRBJ1-2; clone_size: .; d_call: TRBD1; cdr3_nt: TGTGCCATCAGTCGGGACAGTGACTATGGCTACACCTTC; cdr3_aa: CAISRDSDYGYTF
v_call: TRBV10-1; j_call: TRBJ2-1; clone_size: .; d_call: .; cdr3_nt: TGCGCCAGCAGTAAAATCGGGACTGATAATGAGCAGTTCTTC; cdr3_aa: CASSKIGTDNEQFF
v_call: TRBV6-1; j_call: TRBJ2-7; clone_size: .; d_call: .; cdr3_nt: TGTGCCAGCAGTGGATCGGCTTGGTACGAGCAGTACTTC; cdr3_aa: CASSGSAWYEQYF
v_call: TRBV2; j_call: TRBJ2-7; clone_size: once; d_call: .; cdr3_nt: TGTGCCAGCAGTGAAGCGGGGACCTACTACGAGCAGTACTTC; cdr3_aa: CASSEAGTYYEQYF
v_call: TRBV19; j_call: TRBJ2-1; clone_size: once; d_call: TRBD1; cdr3_nt: TGTGCCATCAAGGACAGGTACAATGAGCAGTTCTTC; cdr3_aa: CAIKDRYNEQFF
v_call: TRBV7-2; j_call: TRBJ2-5; clone_size: .; d_call: .; cdr3_nt: TGTGCCAGCAGCTCCCAGTGGGGCGCCTGGGAGACCCAGTACTTC; cdr3_aa: CASSSQWGAWETQYF
v_call: TRBV25-1; j_call: TRBJ2-3; clone_size: .; d_call: .; cdr3_nt: TGTGCCAGCAGGAGGGGGGGGACTATTCAAGATACGCAGTATTTT; cdr3_aa: CASRRGGTIQDTQYF
v_call: TRBV9; j_call: TRBJ1-1; clone_size: once; d_call: TRBD1; cdr3_nt: TGTGCCAGCAGCGTAGGGACAGGGGGGTTGTATGTCGCTGAAGCTTTCTTT; cdr3_aa: CASSVGTGGLYVAEAFF
v_call: TRBV5-1; j_call: TRBJ1-1; clone_size: .; d_call: .; cdr3_nt: TGCGCCAGCAGCTCCACTTGGACGGGTACTGAAGCTTTCTTT; cdr3_aa: CASSSTWTGTEAFF
v_call: TRBV5-1; j_call: TRBJ2-3; clone_size: .; d_call: .; cdr3_nt: TGCGCCAGCAGCTTGGTCGACGGTTCTAGCACAGATACGCAGTATTTT; cdr3_aa: CASSLVDGSSTDTQYF
v_call: TRBV2; j_call: TRBJ2-6; clone_size: .; d_call: .; cdr3_nt: TGTGCCAGCATATTGATCGATGCTGGGGCCAACGTCCTGACTTTC; cdr3_aa: CASILIDAGANVLTF
v_call: TRBV30; j_call: TRBJ2-1; clone_size: .; d_call: .; cdr3_nt: TGTGCCTGGAGAGGCACCTCCTACAATGAGCAGTTCTTC; cdr3_aa: CAWRGTSYNEQFF
v_call: TRBV18; j_call: TRBJ2-7; clone_size: .; d_call: .; cdr3_nt: TGTGCCAGCTCACCCGGGACACGGTTATACGAGCAGTACTTC; cdr3_aa: CASSPGTRLYEQYF
v_call: TRBV5-1; j_call: TRBJ1-6; clone_size: .; d_call: .; cdr3_nt: TGCGCCAGCAGCTTGGTTTTGAGTTCACCCCTCCACTTT; cdr3_aa: CASSLVLSSPLHF
v_call: TRBV6-7; j_call: TRBJ1-2; clone_size: .; d_call: .; cdr3_nt: TGTGCCACCCGGCCCCGACAGGATGGCTACACCTTC; cdr3_aa: CATRPRQDGYTF
v_call: TRBV2; j_call: TRBJ1-5; clone_size: .; d_call: .; cdr3_nt: TGTGCCAGCAGTGACCATTTTTCGTCAGCTAATCAGCCCCAGCATTTT; cdr3_aa: CASSDHFSSANQPQHF
v_call: TRBV30; j_call: TRBJ1-1; clone_size: medium-sized; d_call: .; cdr3_nt: TGTGCCTGCTTGCCGGGGGGTGCGGGATCTGAAGCTTTCTTT; cdr3_aa: CACLPGGAGSEAFF
v_call: TRBV5-1; j_call: TRBJ1-1; clone_size: .; d_call: .; cdr3_nt: TGCGCCAGCAGCTTGGGGGGCGAAGCTTTCTTT; cdr3_aa: CASSLGGEAFF
v_call: TRBV27; j_call: TRBJ2-2; clone_size: .; d_call: .; cdr3_nt: TGTGCCAGCAGCCCGACTAGGAACACCGGGGAGCTGTTTTTT; cdr3_aa: CASSPTRNTGELFF
v_call: TRBV9; j_call: TRBJ2-2; clone_size: .; d_call: .; cdr3_nt: TGTGCCAGCAGCCTTGAGACCGGGGAGCTGTTTTTT; cdr3_aa: CASSLETGELFF
v_call: TRBV2; j_call: TRBJ1-5; clone_size: .; d_call: .; cdr3_nt: TGTGCCAGCACCAGGGTCTACAATCAGCCCCAGCATTTT; cdr3_aa: CASTRVYNQPQHF
v_call: TRBV6-4; j_call: TRBJ1-1; clone_size: .; d_call: TRBD1; cdr3_nt: TGTGCCAGCAGATTGAGGGGGCAGGATTCGAAGAGTTTCTTT; cdr3_aa: CASRLRGQDSKSFF
v_call: TRBV2; j_call: TRBJ2-3; clone_size: .; d_call: .; cdr3_nt: TGTGCCAGCAGTGTAACAGGATTGACAGATACGCAGTATTTT; cdr3_aa: CASSVTGLTDTQYF
v_call: TRBV29-1; j_call: TRBJ2-2; clone_size: .; d_call: .; cdr3_nt: TGCAGCGTTTCAAGTTGGCAGGGGAACACCGGGGAGCTGTTTTTT; cdr3_aa: CSVSSWQGNTGELFF
v_call: TRBV7-8; j_call: TRBJ2-2; clone_size: .; d_call: TRBD2; cdr3_nt: TGTGCCACCCCGAAGGGAGGGACGAACACCGGGGAGCTGTTTTTT; cdr3_aa: CATPKGGTNTGELFF
v_call: TRBV4-1; j_call: TRBJ1-1; clone_size: few; d_call: .; cdr3_nt: TGCGCCAGCAGATCAGACACTGAAGCTTTCTTT; cdr3_aa: CASRSDTEAFF
v_call: TRBV7-8; j_call: TRBJ1-2; clone_size: once; d_call: TRBD1; cdr3_nt: TGTGCCAGCAGCTTAGGGACCCGACAGGGAAACTATGGCTACACCTTC; cdr3_aa: CASSLGTRQGNYGYTF
v_call: TRBV2; j_call: TRBJ2-3; clone_size: .; d_call: TRBD2; cdr3_nt: TGTGCCAGCAGTCGAATTGGACTAGCGGGGGACGTCACAGATACGCAGTATTTT; cdr3_aa: CASSRIGLAGDVTDTQYF
v_call: TRBV10-2; j_call: TRBJ1-2; clone_size: .; d_call: TRBD1; cdr3_nt: TGCGCCAGCAGTGAGTCGGGACAGTTCTATGGCTACACCTTC; cdr3_aa: CASSESGQFYGYTF
v_call: TRBV5-1; j_call: TRBJ2-5; clone_size: .; d_call: TRBD1; cdr3_nt: TGCGCCAGCAGCACAGCAGGGGGCCGGGAGACCCAGTACTTC; cdr3_aa: CASSTAGGRETQYF